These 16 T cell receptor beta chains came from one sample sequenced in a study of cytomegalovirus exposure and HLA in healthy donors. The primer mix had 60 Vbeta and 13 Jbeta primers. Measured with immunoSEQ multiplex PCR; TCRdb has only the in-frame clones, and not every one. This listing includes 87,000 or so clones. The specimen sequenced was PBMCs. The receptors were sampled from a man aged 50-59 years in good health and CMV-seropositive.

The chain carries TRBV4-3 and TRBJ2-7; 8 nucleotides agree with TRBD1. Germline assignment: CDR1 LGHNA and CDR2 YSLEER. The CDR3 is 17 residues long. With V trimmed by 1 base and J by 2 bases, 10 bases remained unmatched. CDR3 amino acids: CASSQGPGGMGTYEQYF. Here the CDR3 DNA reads TGCGCCAGCAGCCAAGGGCCAGGGGGCATGGGCACCTACGAGCAGTACTTC.

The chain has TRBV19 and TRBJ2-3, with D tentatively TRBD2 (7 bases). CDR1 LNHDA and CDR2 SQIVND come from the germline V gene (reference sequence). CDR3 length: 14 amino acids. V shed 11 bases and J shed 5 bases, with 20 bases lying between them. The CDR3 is CASRDGGPEDTQYF. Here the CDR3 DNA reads TGTGCCTCCCGGGACGGGGGGCCGGAAGATACGCAGTATTTT.

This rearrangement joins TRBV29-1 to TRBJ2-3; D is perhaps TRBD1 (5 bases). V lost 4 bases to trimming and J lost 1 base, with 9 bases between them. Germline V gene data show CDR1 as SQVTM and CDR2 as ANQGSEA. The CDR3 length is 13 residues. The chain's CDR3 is CSVVGAGTDTQYF. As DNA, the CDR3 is TGCAGCGTTGTAGGGGCCGGCACAGATACGCAGTATTTT.

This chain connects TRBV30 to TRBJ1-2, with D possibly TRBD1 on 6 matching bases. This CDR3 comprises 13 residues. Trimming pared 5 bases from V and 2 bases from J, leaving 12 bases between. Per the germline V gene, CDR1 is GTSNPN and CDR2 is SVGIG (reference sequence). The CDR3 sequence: CAWGTPNNYGYTF. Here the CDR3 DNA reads TGTGCCTGGGGGACACCGAACAACTATGGCTACACCTTC.

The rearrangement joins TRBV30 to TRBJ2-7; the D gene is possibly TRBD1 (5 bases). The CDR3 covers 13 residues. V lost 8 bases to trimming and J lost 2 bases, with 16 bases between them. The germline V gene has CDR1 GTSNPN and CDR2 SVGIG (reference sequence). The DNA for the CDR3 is TGTGCCGGAAGGGGTCAGGGCGCCTACGAGCAGTACTTC. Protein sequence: CAGRGQGAYEQYF.

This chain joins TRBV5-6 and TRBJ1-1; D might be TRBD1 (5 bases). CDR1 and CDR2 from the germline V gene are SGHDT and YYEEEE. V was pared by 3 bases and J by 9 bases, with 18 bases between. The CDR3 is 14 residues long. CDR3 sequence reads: CASSSLQEPDKAFF. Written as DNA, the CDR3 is TGTGCCAGCAGCTCGTTACAGGAACCTGATAAAGCTTTCTTT.

Here the CDR3 DNA reads TGCAGCGTTGTGGGCAGACCCTACGAGCAGTACTTC. Translating it yields CSVVGRPYEQYF. This chain joins TRBV29-1 and TRBJ2-7; D gene ambiguous. The germline CDR1 and CDR2 sequences are SQVTM and ANQGSEA. With 4 bases removed from V and 2 bases from J, the gap between germline ends came to 9 bases. The CDR3 loop spans 12 amino acids.

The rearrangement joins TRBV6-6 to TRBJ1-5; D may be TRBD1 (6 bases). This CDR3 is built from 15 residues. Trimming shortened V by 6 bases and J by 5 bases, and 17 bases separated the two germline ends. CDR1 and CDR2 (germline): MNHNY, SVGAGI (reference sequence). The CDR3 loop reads CASRAPRDTYQPQHF. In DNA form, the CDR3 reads TGTGCCAGCAGAGCTCCCCGGGACACTTATCAGCCCCAGCATTTT.

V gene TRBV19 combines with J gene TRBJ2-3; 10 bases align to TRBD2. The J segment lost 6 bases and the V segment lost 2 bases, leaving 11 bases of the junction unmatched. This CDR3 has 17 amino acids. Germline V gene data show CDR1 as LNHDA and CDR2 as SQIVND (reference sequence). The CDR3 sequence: CASSISAGLAGADTQYF. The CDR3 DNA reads TGTGCCAGTAGTATATCGGCAGGTCTAGCGGGAGCCGATACGCAGTATTTT.

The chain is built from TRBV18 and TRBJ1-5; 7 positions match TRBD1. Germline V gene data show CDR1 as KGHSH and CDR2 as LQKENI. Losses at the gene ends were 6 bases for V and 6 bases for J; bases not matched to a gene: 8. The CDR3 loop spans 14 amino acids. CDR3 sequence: CASSSGGSGQPQHF. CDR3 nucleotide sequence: TGTGCCAGCTCGTCAGGGGGGAGTGGTCAGCCCCAGCATTTT.

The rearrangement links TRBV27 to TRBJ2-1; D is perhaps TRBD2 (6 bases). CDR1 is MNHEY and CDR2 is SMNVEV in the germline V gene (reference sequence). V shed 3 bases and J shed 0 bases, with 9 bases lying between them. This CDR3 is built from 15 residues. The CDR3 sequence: CASSFGGGSYNEQFF. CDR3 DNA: TGTGCCAGCAGTTTTGGGGGAGGCTCCTACAATGAGCAGTTCTTC.

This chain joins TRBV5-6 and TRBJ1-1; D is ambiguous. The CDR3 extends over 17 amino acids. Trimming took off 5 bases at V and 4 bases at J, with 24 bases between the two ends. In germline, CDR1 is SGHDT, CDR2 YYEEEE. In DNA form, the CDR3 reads TGTGCCAGCAGTTTGTGGAGGACGTCGGTATATATCACTGAAGCTTTCTTT. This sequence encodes CASSLWRTSVYITEAFF.

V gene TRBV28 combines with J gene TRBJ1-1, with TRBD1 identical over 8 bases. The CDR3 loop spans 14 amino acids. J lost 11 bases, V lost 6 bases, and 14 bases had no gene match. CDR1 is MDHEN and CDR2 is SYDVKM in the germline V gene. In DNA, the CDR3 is TGTGCCAGCAGGAAGGACAGGGACGATGTTAGGGCTTTCTTT. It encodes CASRKDRDDVRAFF. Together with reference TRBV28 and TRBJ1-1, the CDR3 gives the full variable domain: DVKVTQSSRYLVKRTGEKVFLECVQDMDHENMFWYRQDPGLGLRLIYFSYDVKMKEKGDIPEGYSVSREKKERFSLILESASTNQTSMYLCASRKDRDDVRAFFGQGTRLTVV.

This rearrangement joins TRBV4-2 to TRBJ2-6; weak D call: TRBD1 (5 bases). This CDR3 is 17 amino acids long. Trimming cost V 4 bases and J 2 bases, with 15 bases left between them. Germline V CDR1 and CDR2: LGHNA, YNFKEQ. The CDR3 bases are TGTGCCAGCAGCCTTCGGACATCCCAGGCTGGGGCCAACGTCCTGACTTTC. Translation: CASSLRTSQAGANVLTF.

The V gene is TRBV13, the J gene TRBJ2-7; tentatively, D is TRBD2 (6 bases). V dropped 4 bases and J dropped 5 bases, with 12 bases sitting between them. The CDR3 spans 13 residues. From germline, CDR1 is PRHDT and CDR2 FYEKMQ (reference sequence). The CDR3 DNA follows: TGTGCCAGCAGCTCAAAACTAGCCCACGAGCAGTACGTC. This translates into CASSSKLAHEQYV.

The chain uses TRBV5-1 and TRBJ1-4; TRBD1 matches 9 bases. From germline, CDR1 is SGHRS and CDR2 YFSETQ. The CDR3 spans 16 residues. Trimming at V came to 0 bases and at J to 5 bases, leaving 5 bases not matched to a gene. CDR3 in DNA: TGCGCCAGCAGCTTGGGGGGACAGGGTTGGAATGAAAAACTGTTTTTT. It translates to CASSLGGQGWNEKLFF.